This T cell receptor beta chain was found in a study of T cell repertoires in cytomegalovirus infection. Study summary: Based on public TCR beta signatures, there were indications of CMV infection and of a matching HLA type.

Ten or more counts support this clonotype. TCRdb re-derived calls from the reads in MiXCR, one entry per CDR3 protein. Here the sample spans roughly 500,000 distinct CDR3 sequences, over 9% being singletons. What was sequenced was PBMCs. This sequence originates from a human donor in good health (CMV status not recorded). Some clones in this sample may be carry-over from other donors' samples.

The CDR3 loop reads CASSRRGDLYGYTF. The CDR3 region has the DNA TGTGCCAGCAGCCGACGGGGGGATCTCTATGGCTACACCTTC. This chain connects TRBV11-2 to TRBJ1-2; a weak D match, TRBD1 (5 bases). The germline gives CDR1 SGHAT, CDR2 FQNNGV. V was trimmed by 5 bases and J by 4 bases, leaving 14 bases between them. The CDR3 is made up of 14 amino acids.